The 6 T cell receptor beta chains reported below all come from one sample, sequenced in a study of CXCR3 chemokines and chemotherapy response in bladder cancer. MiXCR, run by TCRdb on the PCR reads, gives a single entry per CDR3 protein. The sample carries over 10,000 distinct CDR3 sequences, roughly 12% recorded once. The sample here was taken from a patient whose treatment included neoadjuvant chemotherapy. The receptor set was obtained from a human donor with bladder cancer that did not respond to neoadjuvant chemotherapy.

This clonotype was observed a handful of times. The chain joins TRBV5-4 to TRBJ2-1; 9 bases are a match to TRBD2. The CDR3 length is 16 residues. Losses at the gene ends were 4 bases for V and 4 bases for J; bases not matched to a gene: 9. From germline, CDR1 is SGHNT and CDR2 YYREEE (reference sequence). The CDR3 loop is CASSPTLAGTYNEQFF. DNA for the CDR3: TGTGCCAGCAGCCCTACTCTAGCGGGGACGTACAATGAGCAGTTCTTC.

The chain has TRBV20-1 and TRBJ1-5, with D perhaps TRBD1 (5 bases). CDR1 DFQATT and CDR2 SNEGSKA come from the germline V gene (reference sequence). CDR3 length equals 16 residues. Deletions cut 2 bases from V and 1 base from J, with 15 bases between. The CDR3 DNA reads TGCAGTGCTAGAAACACCCGGAGGGGCAGCAATCAGCCCCAGCATTTT. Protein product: CSARNTRRGSNQPQHF.

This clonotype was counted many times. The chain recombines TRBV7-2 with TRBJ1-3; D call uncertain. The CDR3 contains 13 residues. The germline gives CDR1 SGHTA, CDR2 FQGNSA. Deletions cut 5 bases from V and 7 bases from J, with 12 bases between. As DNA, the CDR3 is TGTGCCAGCAGCCCACGACTCTGGAACACCATATATTTT. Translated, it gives CASSPRLWNTIYF.

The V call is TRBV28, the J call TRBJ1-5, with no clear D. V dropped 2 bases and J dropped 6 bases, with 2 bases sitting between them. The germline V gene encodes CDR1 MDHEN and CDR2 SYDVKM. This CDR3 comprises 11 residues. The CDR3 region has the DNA TGTGCCAGCAGTTTAGGTCAGCCCCAGCATTTT. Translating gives CASSLGQPQHF.

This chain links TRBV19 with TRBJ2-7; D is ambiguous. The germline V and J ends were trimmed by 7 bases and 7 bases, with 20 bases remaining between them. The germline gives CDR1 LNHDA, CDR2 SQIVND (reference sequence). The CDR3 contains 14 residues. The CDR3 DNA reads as TGTGCCAGTACGGCCCGATCCTTTGCGGATGAGCAGTACTTC. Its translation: CASTARSFADEQYF.

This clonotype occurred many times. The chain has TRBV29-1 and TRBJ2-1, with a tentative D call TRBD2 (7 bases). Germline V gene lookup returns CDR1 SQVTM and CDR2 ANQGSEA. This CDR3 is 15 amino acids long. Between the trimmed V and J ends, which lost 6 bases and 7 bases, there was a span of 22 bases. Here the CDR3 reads CSVTGWRERGNEQFF. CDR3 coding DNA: TGCAGCGTCACCGGGTGGCGGGAGAGGGGGAATGAGCAGTTCTTC.